This TCR beta chain was captured by sequencing in a study of T cells after yellow fever vaccination. General study results and limits: When the response was secondary, it was weaker but reached its peak faster, day 5 versus 15.

TCRdb independently ran MiXCR on the 5' RACE reads; one entry per CDR3 protein. The sample has a few hundred thousand distinct CDR3 sequences, roughly 6.8% seen once. Germline CDR1 reads LGHNA; CDR2 reads YSLEER. Losses at the gene ends were 1 base for V and 6 bases for J; bases not matched to a gene: 9. This CDR3 contains 16 residues. This clonotype has a handful of counts. Its antigen is still unknown. Sequences were derived from CD4+ T cells sorted from PBMCs, sampled on the day of the yellow fever booster vaccination. The source is a man in his thirties or forties who received the YFV17D yellow fever vaccine. V usage is TRBV4-3 and J usage is TRBJ2-7, with 10 bases lining up with TRBD2. DNA of the CDR3: TGCGCCAGCAGCCAAGTCTCTAGCGGGAGTGGCGGCGAGCAGTACTTC. Translating it yields CASSQVSSGSGGEQYF.